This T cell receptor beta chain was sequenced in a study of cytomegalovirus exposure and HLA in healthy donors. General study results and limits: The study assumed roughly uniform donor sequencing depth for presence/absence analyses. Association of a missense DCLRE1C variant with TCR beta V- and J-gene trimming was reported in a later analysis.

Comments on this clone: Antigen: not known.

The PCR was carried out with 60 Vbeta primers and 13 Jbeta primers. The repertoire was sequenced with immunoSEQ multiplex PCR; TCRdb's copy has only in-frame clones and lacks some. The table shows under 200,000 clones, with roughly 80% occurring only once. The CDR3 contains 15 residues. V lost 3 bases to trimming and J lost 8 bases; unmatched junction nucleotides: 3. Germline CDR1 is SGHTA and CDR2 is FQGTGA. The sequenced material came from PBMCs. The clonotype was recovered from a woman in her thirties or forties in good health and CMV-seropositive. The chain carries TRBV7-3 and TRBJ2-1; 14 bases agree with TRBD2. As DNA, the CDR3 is TGTGCCAGCAGCTTGACTAGCGGGAGGGGCTATGAGCAGTTCTTC. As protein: CASSLTSGRGYEQFF.